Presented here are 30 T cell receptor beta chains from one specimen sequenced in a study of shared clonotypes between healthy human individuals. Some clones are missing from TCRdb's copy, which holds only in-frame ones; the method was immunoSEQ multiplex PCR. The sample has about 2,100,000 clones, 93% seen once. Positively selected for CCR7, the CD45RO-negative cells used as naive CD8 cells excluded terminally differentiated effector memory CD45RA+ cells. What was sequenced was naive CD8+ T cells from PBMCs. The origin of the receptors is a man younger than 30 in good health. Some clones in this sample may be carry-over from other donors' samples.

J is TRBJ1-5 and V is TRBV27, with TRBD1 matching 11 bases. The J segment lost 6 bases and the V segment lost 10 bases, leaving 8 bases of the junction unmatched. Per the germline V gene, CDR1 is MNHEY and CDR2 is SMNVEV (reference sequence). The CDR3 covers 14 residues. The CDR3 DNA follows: TGTGCCATCCGGACAGGGGGCTCTCTTCAGCCCCAGCATTTT. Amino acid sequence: CAIRTGGSLQPQHF.

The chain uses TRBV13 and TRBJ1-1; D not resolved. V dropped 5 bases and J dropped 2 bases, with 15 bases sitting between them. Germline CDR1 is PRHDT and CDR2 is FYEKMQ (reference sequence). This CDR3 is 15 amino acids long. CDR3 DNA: TGTGCCAGCAGCCCCCCCTCAGGCGCCAACACTGAAGCTTTCTTT. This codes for CASSPPSGANTEAFF.

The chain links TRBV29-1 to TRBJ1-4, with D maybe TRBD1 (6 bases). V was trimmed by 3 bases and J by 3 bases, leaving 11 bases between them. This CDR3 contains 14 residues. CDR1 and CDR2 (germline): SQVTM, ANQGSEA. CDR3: CSVEKAGANEKLFF. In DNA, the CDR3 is TGCAGCGTTGAGAAGGCAGGGGCTAATGAAAAACTGTTTTTT.

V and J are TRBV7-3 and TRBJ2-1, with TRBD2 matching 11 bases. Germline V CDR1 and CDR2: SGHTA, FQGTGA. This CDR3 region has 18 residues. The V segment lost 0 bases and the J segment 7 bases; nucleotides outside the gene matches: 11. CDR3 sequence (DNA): TGTGCCAGCAGCTTAACGCCCACGGTAGCGGGAGGGCCGAATGAGCAGTTCTTC. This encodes CASSLTPTVAGGPNEQFF.

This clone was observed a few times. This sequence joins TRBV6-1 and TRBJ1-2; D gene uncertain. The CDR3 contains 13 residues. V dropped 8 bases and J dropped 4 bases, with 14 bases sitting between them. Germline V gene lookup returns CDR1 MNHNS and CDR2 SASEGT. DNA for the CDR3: TGTGCCAGCCACTCCGTCCCAACCTATGGCTACACCTTC. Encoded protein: CASHSVPTYGYTF.

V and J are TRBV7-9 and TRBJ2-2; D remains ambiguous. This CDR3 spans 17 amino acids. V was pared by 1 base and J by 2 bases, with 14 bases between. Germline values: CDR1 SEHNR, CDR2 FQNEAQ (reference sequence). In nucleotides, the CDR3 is TGTGCCAGCAGCTTAGTGTCCCCGGGCCTAAACACCGGGGAGCTGTTTTTT. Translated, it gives CASSLVSPGLNTGELFF.

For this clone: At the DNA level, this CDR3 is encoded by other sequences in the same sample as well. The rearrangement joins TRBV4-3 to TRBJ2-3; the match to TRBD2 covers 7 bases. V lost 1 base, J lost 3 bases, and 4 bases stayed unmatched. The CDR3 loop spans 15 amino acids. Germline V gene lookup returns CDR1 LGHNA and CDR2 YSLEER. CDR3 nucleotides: TGCGCCAGCAGCCAAGTAGGCGGGAGTACAGATACGCAGTATTTT. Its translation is CASSQVGGSTDTQYF.

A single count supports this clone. CDR3 DNA sequence: TGTGCCAGCAGTTTTTGGCAGACCTCTGGAAACACCATATATTTT. Amino acids: CASSFWQTSGNTIYF. The gene calls are TRBV28 and TRBJ1-3; no reliable D call. Germline V lookup: CDR1 MDHEN, CDR2 SYDVKM. With 3 bases removed from V and 0 bases from J, the gap between germline ends came to 9 bases. The length of the CDR3 is 15 residues.

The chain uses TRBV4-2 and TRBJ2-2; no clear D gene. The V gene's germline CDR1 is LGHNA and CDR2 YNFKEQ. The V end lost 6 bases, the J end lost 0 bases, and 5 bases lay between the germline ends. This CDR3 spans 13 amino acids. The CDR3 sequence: CASSPANTGELFF. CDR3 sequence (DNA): TGTGCCAGCAGTCCGGCGAACACCGGGGAGCTGTTTTTT.

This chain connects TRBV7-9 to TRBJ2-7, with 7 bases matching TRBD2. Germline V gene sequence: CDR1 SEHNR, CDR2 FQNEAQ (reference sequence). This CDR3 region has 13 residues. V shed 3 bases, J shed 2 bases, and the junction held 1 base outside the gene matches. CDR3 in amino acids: CASSFAGAYEQYF. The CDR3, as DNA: TGTGCCAGCAGCTTTGCGGGAGCCTACGAGCAGTACTTC.

Here the CDR3 DNA reads TGTGCCAGCAGCCATAGCGGGAGGGCCACAGATACGCAGTATTTT. Translating it yields CASSHSGRATDTQYF. The chain couples TRBV7-9 to TRBJ2-3, with 11 bases that match TRBD2. V shed 5 bases and J 2 bases; nucleotides not matched to a gene: 3. The CDR3 is made up of 15 amino acids. Germline V gene sequence: CDR1 SEHNR, CDR2 FQNEAQ (reference sequence).

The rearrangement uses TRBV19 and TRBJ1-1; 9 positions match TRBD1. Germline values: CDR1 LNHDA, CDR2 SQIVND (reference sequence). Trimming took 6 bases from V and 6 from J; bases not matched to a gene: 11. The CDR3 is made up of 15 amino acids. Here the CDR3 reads CASRPGRDRVSEAFF. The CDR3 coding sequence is TGTGCCAGTAGACCAGGCCGGGACAGGGTTTCTGAAGCTTTCTTT.

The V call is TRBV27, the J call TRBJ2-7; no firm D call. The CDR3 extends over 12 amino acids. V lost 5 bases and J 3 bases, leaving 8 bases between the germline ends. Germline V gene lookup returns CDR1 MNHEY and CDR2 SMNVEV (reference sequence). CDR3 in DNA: TGTGCCAGCAGTCCGAACTTCTACGAGCAGTACTTC. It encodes CASSPNFYEQYF.

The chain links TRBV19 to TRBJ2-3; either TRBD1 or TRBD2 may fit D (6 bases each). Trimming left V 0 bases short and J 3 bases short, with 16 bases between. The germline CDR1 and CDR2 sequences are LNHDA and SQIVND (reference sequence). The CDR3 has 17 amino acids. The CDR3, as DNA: TGTGCCAGTAGTATAGATCAACGGGGGCAAGGGACAGATACGCAGTATTTT. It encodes CASSIDQRGQGTDTQYF.

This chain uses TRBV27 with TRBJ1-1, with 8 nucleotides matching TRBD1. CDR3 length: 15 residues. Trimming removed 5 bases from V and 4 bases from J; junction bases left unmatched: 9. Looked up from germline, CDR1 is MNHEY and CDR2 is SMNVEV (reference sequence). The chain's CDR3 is CASSARQGRITEAFF. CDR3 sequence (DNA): TGTGCCAGCAGTGCCCGACAGGGGAGGATCACTGAAGCTTTCTTT.

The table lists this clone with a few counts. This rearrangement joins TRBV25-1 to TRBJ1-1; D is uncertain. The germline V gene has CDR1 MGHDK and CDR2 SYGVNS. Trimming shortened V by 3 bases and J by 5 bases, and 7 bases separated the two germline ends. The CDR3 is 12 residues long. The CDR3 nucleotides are TGTGCCAGCAGTGATTTTGCAACTGAAGCTTTCTTT. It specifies CASSDFATEAFF.

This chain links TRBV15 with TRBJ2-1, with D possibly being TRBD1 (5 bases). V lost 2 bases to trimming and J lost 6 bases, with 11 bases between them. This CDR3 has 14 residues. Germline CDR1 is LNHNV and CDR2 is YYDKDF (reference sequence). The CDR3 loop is CATSRQGSGNEQFF. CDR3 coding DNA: TGTGCCACCAGCAGACAGGGAAGTGGCAATGAGCAGTTCTTC. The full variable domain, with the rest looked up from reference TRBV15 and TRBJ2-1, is DAMVIQNPRYQVTQFGKPVTLSCSQTLNHNVMYWYQQKSSQAPKLLFHYYDKDFNNEADTPDNFQSRRPNTSFCFLDIRSPGLGDTAMYLCATSRQGSGNEQFFGPGTRLTVL.

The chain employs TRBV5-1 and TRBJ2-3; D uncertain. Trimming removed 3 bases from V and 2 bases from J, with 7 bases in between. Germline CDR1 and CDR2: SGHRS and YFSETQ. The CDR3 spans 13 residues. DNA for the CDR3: TGCGCCAGCAGCTGGGTGACCACAGATACGCAGTATTTT. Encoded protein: CASSWVTTDTQYF. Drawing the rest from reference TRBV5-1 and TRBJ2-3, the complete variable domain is KAGVTQTPRYLIKTRGQQVTLSCSPISGHRSVSWYQQTPGQGLQFLFEYFSETQRNKGNFPGRFSGRQFSNSRSEMNVSTLELGDSALYLCASSWVTTDTQYFGPGTRLTVL.

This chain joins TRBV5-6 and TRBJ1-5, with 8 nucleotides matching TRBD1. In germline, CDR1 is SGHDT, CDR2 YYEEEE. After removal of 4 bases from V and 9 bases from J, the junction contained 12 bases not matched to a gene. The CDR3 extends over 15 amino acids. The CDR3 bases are TGTGCCAGCAGCCATGGGACAGGAGAGATTAGGCCCCAGCATTTT. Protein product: CASSHGTGEIRPQHF. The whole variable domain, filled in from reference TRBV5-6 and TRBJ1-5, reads DAGVTQSPTHLIKTRGQQVTLRCSPKSGHDTVSWYQQALGQGPQFIFQYYEEEERQRGNFPDRFSGHQFPNYSSELNVNALLLGDSALYLCASSHGTGEIRPQHFGDGTRLSIL.

CDR3 DNA sequence: TGTGCCAGCAGTTTAGGGCCGAGCGTAGCGGGAGAGATCGGGGAGCTGTTTTTT. Encoded protein: CASSLGPSVAGEIGELFF. The chain is built from TRBV27 and TRBJ2-2; 9 nucleotides align to TRBD2. V shed 2 bases and J 7 bases; nucleotides not matched to a gene: 14. CDR1 is MNHEY, CDR2 SMNVEV, per germline (reference sequence). The CDR3 totals 18 residues.

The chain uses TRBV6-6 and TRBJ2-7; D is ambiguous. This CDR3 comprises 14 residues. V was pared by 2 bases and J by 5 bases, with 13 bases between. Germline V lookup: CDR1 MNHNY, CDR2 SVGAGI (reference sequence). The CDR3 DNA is TGTGCCAGCAGTTACACCCCAAGGGTCCACGAGCAGTACTTC. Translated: CASSYTPRVHEQYF.

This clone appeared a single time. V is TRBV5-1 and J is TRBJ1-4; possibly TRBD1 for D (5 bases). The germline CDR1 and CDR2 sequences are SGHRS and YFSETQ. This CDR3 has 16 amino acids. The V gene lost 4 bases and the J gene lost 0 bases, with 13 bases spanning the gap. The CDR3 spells CASSLQELATNEKLFF. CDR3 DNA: TGCGCCAGCAGCCTACAGGAACTTGCAACTAATGAAAAACTGTTTTTT.

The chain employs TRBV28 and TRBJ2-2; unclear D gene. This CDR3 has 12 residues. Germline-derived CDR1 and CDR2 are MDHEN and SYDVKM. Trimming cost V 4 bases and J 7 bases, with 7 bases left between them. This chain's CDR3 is CASSWVSGELFF. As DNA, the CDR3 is TGTGCCAGCAGTTGGGTGAGCGGGGAGCTGTTTTTT.

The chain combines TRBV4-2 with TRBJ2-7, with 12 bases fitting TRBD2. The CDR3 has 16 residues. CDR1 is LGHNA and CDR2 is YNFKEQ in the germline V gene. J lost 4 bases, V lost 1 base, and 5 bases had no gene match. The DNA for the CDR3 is TGTGCCAGCAGCCAAGGCCCGACTAGCGGGGGATACGAGCAGTACTTC. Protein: CASSQGPTSGGYEQYF.

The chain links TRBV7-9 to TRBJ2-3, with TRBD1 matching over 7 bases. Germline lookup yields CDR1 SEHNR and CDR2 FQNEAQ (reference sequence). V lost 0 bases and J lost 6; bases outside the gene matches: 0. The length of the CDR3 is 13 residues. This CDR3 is CASSLAQGDTQYF. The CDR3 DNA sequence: TGTGCCAGCAGCTTAGCACAGGGGGATACGCAGTATTTT.

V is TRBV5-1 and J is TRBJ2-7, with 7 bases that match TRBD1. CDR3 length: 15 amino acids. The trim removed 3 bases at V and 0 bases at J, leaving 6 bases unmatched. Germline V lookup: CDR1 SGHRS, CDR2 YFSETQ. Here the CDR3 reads CASSSPGQTSYEQYF. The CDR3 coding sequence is TGCGCCAGCAGCTCACCGGGACAGACCTCCTACGAGCAGTACTTC.

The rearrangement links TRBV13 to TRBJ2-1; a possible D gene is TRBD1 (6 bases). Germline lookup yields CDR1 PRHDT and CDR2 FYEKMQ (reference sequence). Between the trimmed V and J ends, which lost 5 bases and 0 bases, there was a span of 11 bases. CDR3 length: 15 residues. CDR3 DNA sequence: TGTGCCAGCAGCGAAACAGGGTTCTCCTACAATGAGCAGTTCTTC. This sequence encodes CASSETGFSYNEQFF. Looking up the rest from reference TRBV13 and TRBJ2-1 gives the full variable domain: AAGVIQSPRHLIKEKRETATLKCYPIPRHDTVYWYQQGPGQDPQFLISFYEKMQSDKGSIPDRFSAQQFSDYHSELNMSSLELGDSALYFCASSETGFSYNEQFFGPGTRLTVL.

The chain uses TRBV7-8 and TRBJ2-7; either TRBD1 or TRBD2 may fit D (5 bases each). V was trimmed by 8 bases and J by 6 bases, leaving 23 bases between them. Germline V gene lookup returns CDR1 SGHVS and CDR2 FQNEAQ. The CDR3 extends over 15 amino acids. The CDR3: CASSPGEGRVGEQYF. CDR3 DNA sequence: TGTGCCAGCTCCCCAGGAGAGGGCAGGGTGGGCGAGCAGTACTTC.

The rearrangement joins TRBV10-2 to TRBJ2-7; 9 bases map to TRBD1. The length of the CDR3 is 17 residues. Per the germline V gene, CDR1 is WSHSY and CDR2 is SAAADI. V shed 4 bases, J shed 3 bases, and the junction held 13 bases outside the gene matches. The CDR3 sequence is CASSALQGAGRIYEQYF. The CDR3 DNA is TGCGCCAGCAGTGCATTACAGGGGGCTGGAAGAATCTACGAGCAGTACTTC.

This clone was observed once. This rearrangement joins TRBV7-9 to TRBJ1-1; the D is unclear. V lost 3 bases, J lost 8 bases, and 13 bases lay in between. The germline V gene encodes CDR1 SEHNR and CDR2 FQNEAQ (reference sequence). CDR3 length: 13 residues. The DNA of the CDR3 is TGTGCCAGCAGCTTCAAGAGTCTGTGGGAAGCTTTCTTT. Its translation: CASSFKSLWEAFF.